The clone carrying this T cell receptor beta chain is medium-sized (0.01 to 0.1%) by share. The antigen remains unidentified. Germline V lookup: CDR1 SEHNR, CDR2 FQNEAQ (reference sequence). The CDR3 has 13 residues. V lost 2 bases and J lost 8, with 12 bases in between. This sample is part of a study of tissue T cells after allogeneic stem cell transplantation. The protocol was immunoSEQ multiplex PCR, while the TCRdb copy is restricted to in-frame clones and leaves out a portion. Of a few thousand clones listed, roughly 60% are singletons. The study's findings and limits: Across patients, clones rarely overlapped, yet motif clusters were shared tissue-specifically. In patients and mice, blood and spleen missed much of tissue repertoire. Sampling depth was limited, and the cohort was small and clinically varied.

The TCR comes from a male donor aged 60 or older with lung cancer. This specimen consisted of tissue from the jejunum, obtained at autopsy. The rearrangement uses TRBV7-9 and TRBJ1-2; D ambiguous. DNA of the CDR3: TGTGCCAGCAGCTTATCAGGAGGGCCCGGCTACACCTTC. It yields the protein CASSLSGGPGYTF.